This T cell receptor (beta chain) emerged from a study of blood T cell repertoires in COVID-19. Germline V gene data show CDR1 as SGHTA and CDR2 as FQGNSA. The V end was cut by 2 bases, the J end by 4 bases, with 5 bases between. The CDR3 sequence is 12 residues long. Sequencing was performed with immunoSEQ multiplex PCR; in TCRdb, only in-frame clones are kept and a portion is missing. The sample consists of approximately 200,000 clones, roughly 85% of them appearing once. V usage is TRBV7-2 and J usage is TRBJ2-5; D might be TRBD1 (5 bases). This sequence originates from a man aged 35 to 55 with acute or convalescent COVID-19. Sequencing was done on a sample of peripheral blood. The chain's CDR3 is CASSLQGETQYF. CDR3 bases: TGTGCCAGCAGCTTACAGGGAGAGACCCAGTACTTC.